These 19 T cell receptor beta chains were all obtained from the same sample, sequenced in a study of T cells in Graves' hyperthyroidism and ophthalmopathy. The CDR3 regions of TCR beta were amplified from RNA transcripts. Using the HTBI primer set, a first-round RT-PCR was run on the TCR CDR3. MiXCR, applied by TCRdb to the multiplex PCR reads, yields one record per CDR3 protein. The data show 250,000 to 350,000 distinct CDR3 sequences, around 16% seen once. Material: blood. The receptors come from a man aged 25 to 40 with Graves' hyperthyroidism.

This chain's CDR3 is CASSIEGATSYNEQFF. CDR3 nucleotides: TGTGCCAGTAGTATAGAGGGGGCGACTTCCTACAATGAGCAGTTCTTC. This chain links TRBV19 with TRBJ2-1; possible D gene TRBD1, 6 bases. This CDR3 is 16 amino acids long. Germline CDR1 LNHDA, CDR2 SQIVND (reference sequence). The V and J ends lost 0 bases and 1 base respectively, with 10 bases between them. The full variable domain, with the rest looked up from reference TRBV19 and TRBJ2-1, is DGGITQSPKYLFRKEGQNVTLSCEQNLNHDAMYWYRQDPGQGLRLIYYSQIVNDFQKGDIAEGYSVSREKKESFPLTVTSAQKNPTAFYLCASSIEGATSYNEQFFGPGTRLTVL.

The DNA of the CDR3 is TGCGCCAGCAGCTTGGACCCGCACAGCCCCTTCGAGCAGTACTTC. Its translation is CASSLDPHSPFEQYF. The chain links TRBV5-1 to TRBJ2-7; no firm D call. The ends were cut back, 0 bases at V and 6 bases at J, with 16 bases in the middle. The CDR3 runs to 15 residues. CDR1 and CDR2 (germline): SGHRS, YFSETQ.

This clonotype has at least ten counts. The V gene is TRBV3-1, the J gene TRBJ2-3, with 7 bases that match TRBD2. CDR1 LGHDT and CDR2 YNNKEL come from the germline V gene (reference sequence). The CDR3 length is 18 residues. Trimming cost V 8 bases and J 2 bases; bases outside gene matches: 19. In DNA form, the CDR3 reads TGTGCCAGCGGTCCCCTGGGCGGGAGCCCAACAACCACAGATACGCAGTATTTT. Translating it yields CASGPLGGSPTTTDTQYF.

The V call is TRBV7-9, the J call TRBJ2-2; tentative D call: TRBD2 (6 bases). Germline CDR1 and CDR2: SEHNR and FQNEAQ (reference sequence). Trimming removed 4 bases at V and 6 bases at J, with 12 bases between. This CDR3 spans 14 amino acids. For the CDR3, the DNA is TGTGCCAGCAGCTCCCGAGCGGGTTCCGGGGAGCTGTTTTTT. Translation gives CASSSRAGSGELFF.

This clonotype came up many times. The CDR3 is CSARDGRADYEQYF. The CDR3 DNA reads TGCAGTGCTAGAGATGGAAGGGCCGACTACGAGCAGTACTTC. V gene TRBV20-1 combines with J gene TRBJ2-7, with no clear D. The CDR3 consists of 14 residues. Germline assignment: CDR1 DFQATT and CDR2 SNEGSKA (reference sequence). V lost 0 bases and J 3 bases, leaving 12 bases between the germline ends.

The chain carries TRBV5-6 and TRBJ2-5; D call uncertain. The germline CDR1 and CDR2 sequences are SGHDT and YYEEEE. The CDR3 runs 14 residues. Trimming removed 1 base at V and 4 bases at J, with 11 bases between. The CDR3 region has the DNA TGTGCCAGCAGCTTGTACTCAGACCGAGAGACCCAGTACTTC. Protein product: CASSLYSDRETQYF.

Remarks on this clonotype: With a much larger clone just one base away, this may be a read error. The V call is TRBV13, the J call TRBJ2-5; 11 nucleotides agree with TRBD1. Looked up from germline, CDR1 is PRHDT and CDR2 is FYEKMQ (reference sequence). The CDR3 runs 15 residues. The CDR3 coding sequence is TGTGCCAGCAGCCTTCGGACAGGGGGCAGTGAGACCCGGTACTTC. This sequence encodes CASSLRTGGSETRYF. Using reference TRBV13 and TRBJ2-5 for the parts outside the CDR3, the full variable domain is AAGVIQSPRHLIKEKRETATLKCYPIPRHDTVYWYQQGPGQDPQFLISFYEKMQSDKGSIPDRFSAQQFSDYHSELNMSSLELGDSALYFCASSLRTGGSETRYFGPGTRLLVL.

The CDR3 coding sequence is TGTGCCAGCAGTCCACCGTCGGCGGACCTCTATGGCTACACCTTC. The encoded protein is CASSPPSADLYGYTF. The V and J genes are TRBV12-3 or TRBV12-4 and TRBJ1-2; D ambiguous. The CDR3 totals 15 residues. The ends were cut back, 5 bases at V and 4 bases at J, with 17 bases in the middle.

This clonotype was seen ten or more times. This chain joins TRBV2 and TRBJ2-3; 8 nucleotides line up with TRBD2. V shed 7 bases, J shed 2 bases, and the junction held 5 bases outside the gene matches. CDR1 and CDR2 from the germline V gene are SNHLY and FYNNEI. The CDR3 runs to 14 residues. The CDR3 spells CASIWTSPTDTQYF. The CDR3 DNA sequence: TGTGCCAGCATCTGGACTAGCCCCACAGATACGCAGTATTTT.

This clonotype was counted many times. CDR3 nucleotide sequence: TGTGCCTGGAGTGTACTAGGACAGCTCCATGAAAAACTGTTTTTT. Protein: CAWSVLGQLHEKLFF. This sequence joins TRBV30 and TRBJ1-4; D possibly corresponds to TRBD1 (6 bases). The CDR3 runs to 15 residues. Deletions cut 0 bases from V and 6 bases from J, with 14 bases between. Germline values: CDR1 GTSNPN, CDR2 SVGIG (reference sequence). The whole variable domain, filled in from reference TRBV30 and TRBJ1-4, reads SQTIHQWPATLVQPVGSPLSLECTVEGTSNPNLYWYRQAAGRGLQLLFYSVGIGQISSEVPQNLSASRPQDRQFILSSKKLLLSDSGFYLCAWSVLGQLHEKLFFGSGTQLSVL.

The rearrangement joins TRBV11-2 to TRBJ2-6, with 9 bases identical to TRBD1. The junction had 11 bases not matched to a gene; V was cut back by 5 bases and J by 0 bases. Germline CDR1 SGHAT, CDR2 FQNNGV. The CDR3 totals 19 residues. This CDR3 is CASSVRPGQGISGANVLTF. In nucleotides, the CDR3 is TGTGCCAGCAGCGTAAGACCGGGACAGGGAATCTCTGGGGCCAACGTCCTGACTTTC. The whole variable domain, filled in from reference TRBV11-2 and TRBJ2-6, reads EAGVAQSPRYKIIEKRQSVAFWCNPISGHATLYWYQQILGQGPKLLIQFQNNGVVDDSQLPKDRFSAERLKGVDSTLKIQPAKLEDSAVYLCASSVRPGQGISGANVLTFGAGSRLTVL.

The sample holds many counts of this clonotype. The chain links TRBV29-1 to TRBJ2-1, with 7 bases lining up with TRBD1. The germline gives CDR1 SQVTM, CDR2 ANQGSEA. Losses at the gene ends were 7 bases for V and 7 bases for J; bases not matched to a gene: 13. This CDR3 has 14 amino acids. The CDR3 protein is CSANPGTRGNEQFF. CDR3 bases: TGCAGCGCCAATCCCGGGACCAGGGGGAATGAGCAGTTCTTC.

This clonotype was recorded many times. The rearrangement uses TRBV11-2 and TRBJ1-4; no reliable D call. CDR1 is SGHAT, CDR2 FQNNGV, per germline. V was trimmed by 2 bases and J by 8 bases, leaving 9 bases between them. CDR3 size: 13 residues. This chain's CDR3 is CASSLNLGEKLFF. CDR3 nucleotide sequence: TGTGCCAGCAGCTTAAACCTCGGGGAAAAACTGTTTTTT.

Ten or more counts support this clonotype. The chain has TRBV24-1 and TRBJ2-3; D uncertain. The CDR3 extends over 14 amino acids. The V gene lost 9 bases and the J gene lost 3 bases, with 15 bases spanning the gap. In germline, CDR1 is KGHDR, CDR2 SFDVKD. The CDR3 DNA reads TGTGCCACCGCATCGAGCCTGAGGACAGATACGCAGTATTTT. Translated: CATASSLRTDTQYF.

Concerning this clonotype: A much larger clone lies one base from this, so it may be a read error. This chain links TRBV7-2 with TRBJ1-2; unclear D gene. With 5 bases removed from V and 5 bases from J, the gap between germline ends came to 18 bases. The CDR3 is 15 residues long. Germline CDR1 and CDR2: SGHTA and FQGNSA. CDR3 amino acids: CASSEASGRSYGYTF. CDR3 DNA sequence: TGTGCCAGCAGCGAGGCTTCCGGGAGGTCTTATGGCTACACCTTC.

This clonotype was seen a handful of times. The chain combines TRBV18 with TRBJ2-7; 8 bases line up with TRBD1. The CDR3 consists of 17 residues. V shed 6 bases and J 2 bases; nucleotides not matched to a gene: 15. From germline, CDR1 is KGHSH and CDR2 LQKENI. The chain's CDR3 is CASSQWDRPTATYEQYF. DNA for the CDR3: TGTGCCAGCTCCCAATGGGACAGGCCCACAGCCACCTACGAGCAGTACTTC.

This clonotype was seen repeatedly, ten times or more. CDR3 DNA sequence: TGTGCCAGCATGGCTAGCGGGAGCCAAGAGACCCAGTACTTC. As protein: CASMASGSQETQYF. The genes are TRBV6-1 and TRBJ2-5, with 10 bases matching TRBD2. V gave up 7 bases and J gave up 1 base; unmatched junction bases: 3. CDR1 and CDR2 from the germline V gene are MNHNS and SASEGT. This CDR3 is 14 amino acids long.

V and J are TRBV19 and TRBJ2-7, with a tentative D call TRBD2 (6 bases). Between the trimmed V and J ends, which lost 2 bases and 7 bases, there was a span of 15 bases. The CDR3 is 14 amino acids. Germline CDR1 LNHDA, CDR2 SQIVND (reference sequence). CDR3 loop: CASSIRLASHEQYF. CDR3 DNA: TGTGCCAGTAGTATAAGGCTAGCGTCTCATGAGCAGTACTTC.

DNA of the CDR3: TGTGCCAGCAGCTTCGAACAGAATGAAAAACTGTTTTTT. Residues: CASSFEQNEKLFF. The chain recombines TRBV11-3 with TRBJ1-4; D is unclear. The CDR3 has 13 residues. The germline V and J ends were trimmed by 3 bases and 5 bases, with 7 bases remaining between them. Looked up from germline, CDR1 is SGHNT and CDR2 is YENEEA.